A selection of T cell receptor beta chains follows, all from one sample in a study of CD8 T cells in ankylosing spondylitis. TCRdb re-called the 5' RACE reads through MiXCR, storing one row per CDR3 protein. The table has 180,000 or so distinct CDR3 sequences, 9.5% to 13% seen once. The sample consisted of blood, either unsorted or a sorted T cell fraction (not recorded which). The receptor source for this set is a male donor with ankylosing spondylitis or in good health (not recorded which). Both conserved end residues are part of each CDR3. The D gene is left open where the match is weak. Size is stated for part of the rows, as once, few or many counts, or as a class when the clone is expanded.

>TRBV25-1|many|TRBJ1-1|.
TGTGCCAGCAGTGATAAGGGGCCCACCTCAGGTTACACTGAAGCTTTCTTT
CASSDKGPTSGYTEAFF
>TRBV6-5|.|TRBJ2-7|.
TGTGCCAGCAGTTACTCGAGTCCGGGAGAAGGCTACGAGCAGTACTTC
CASSYSSPGEGYEQYF
>TRBV10-3|many|TRBJ1-1|.
TGTGCCATCAGCCTCGACCCTCTCACTGAAGCTTTCTTT
CAISLDPLTEAFF
>TRBV5-5|few|TRBJ2-1|TRBD2
TGTGCCAGCAGCTTGTGGGGGACTAGCGGGGGGACCAATGAGCAGTTCTTC
CASSLWGTSGGTNEQFF
>TRBV11-2|.|TRBJ1-1|.
TGTGCCAGCAGCTTCGGCGGGGAGGGCACTGAAGCTTTCTTT
CASSFGGEGTEAFF
>TRBV10-2|many|TRBJ1-5|.
TGCGCCAGCACCGAGGGGGACAATCAGCCCCAGCATTTT
CASTEGDNQPQHF
>TRBV28|few|TRBJ2-7|.
TGTGCCAGCATCGACAGTGGAAGCGTCCCCTACGAGCAGTACTTC
CASIDSGSVPYEQYF
>TRBV5-1|.|TRBJ2-2|.
TGCGCCAGCAGCTTACAGGACCCGAACACCGGGGAGCTGTTTTTT
CASSLQDPNTGELFF
>TRBV9|.|TRBJ2-2|.
TGTGCCAGCAGCGTAGATCCACGCAGCGGGGAGCTGTTTTTT
CASSVDPRSGELFF
>TRBV6-5|many|TRBJ1-1|TRBD1
TGTGCCAGCAGTTACACCGGACAGGGGAACACTGAAGCTTTCTTT
CASSYTGQGNTEAFF
>TRBV18|few|TRBJ1-1|.
TGTGCCAGCTCACCATCAAGGGGGGTAAACACTGAAGCTTTCTTT
CASSPSRGVNTEAFF
>TRBV5-6|many|TRBJ1-6|TRBD1
TGTGCCAGCAGCTTACCCGGGACAGGGGTTTTTAGCTCACCCCTCCACTTT
CASSLPGTGVFSSPLHF
>TRBV20-1|many|TRBJ2-3|TRBD2
TGCAGTGCTCGGATAGCGGGAGAAACAGATACGCAGTATTTT
CSARIAGETDTQYF
>TRBV12-3/TRBV12-4|many|TRBJ1-5|.
TGTGCCAGCAGTATGGGGACATTAAATCAGCCCCAGCATTTT
CASSMGTLNQPQHF
>TRBV27|many|TRBJ2-1|TRBD2
TGTGCCAGCACGGGTATAGCGGGAGTCGATGAGCAGTTCTTC
CASTGIAGVDEQFF
>TRBV20-1|many|TRBJ2-5|.
TGCAGTCCATCCCTAGGTGTAAGAGAGACCCAGTACTTC
CSPSLGVRETQYF
>TRBV28|many|TRBJ2-3|TRBD2
TGTGCCAGCAGTTTTTGGCGGGGGGACACAGATACGCAGTATTTT
CASSFWRGDTDTQYF
>TRBV7-2|few|TRBJ2-2|TRBD1
TGTGCCAGCAGCCTTCCGGGACAGGGGATGGCCGGGGAGCTGTTTTTT
CASSLPGQGMAGELFF
>TRBV10-3|many|TRBJ2-3|TRBD2
TGTGCCATCAGTGACCCGGGGTGGAGCGGGGGGCAAGCAGATACGCAGTATTTT
CAISDPGWSGGQADTQYF
>TRBV20-1|many|TRBJ1-1|.
TGCAGTGCTAGCGAAACAGGGTGGGCTGAAGCTTTCTTT
CSASETGWAEAFF
>TRBV4-1|many|TRBJ2-1|TRBD2
TGCGCCAGCAGCCAAGATAATCCGGCGGGGGGCCAAGATGAGCAGTTCTTC
CASSQDNPAGGQDEQFF
>TRBV20-1|many|TRBJ1-2|.
TGCAGTGCTAAGAGAGGCCGTAACTATGGCTACACCTTC
CSAKRGRNYGYTF
>TRBV11-2|many|TRBJ1-2|.
TGTGCCAGCAGTCCCGGGACCATGTCTAACTATGGCTACACCTTC
CASSPGTMSNYGYTF